The 32 T cell receptor beta chains below were found in one sample sequenced in a study of T cell responses to AZD1222 COVID-19 vaccine. The data were produced by immunoSEQ multiplex PCR, yet TCRdb's version contains in-frame clones alone and is incomplete. Of roughly 170,000 clones in the sample, about nine tenths were seen once. The input for sequencing was peripheral blood, taken on day 0 of AZD1222 vaccination. The receptor source for this set is an adult in good health.

The chain combines TRBV9 with TRBJ2-7; D tentatively reads TRBD1 or TRBD2 (5 bases each). The CDR3 extends over 15 amino acids. The V gene's germline CDR1 is SGDLS and CDR2 YYNGEE. Trimming removed 3 bases at V and 3 bases at J, with 16 bases between. As DNA, the CDR3 is TGTGCCAGCAGCGAGAGTGGGACCGTGGACTACGAGCAGTACTTC. Protein: CASSESGTVDYEQYF.

The V and J genes are TRBV24-1 and TRBJ2-3; D is ambiguous. Germline V lookup: CDR1 KGHDR, CDR2 SFDVKD. Trimming took off 4 bases at V and 2 bases at J, with 12 bases between the two ends. This CDR3 region has 15 residues. The CDR3 spells CATSDRLGPTDTQYF. The CDR3 nucleotides read TGTGCCACCAGTGACCGCTTAGGGCCCACAGATACGCAGTATTTT.

This clone was seen a few times. This sequence joins TRBV4-3 and TRBJ2-3; 9 positions match TRBD2. Germline-derived CDR1 and CDR2 are LGHNA and YSLEER. CDR3 size: 16 residues. With 4 bases clipped from V and 3 bases from J, the junction kept 8 bases outside the gene matches. CDR3 in DNA: TGCGCCAGCAGCCCCCGAGGGGCGGGAGGGACAGATACGCAGTATTTT. Protein sequence: CASSPRGAGGTDTQYF.

This chain links TRBV19 with TRBJ1-1; tentative D call: TRBD1 (6 bases). V was trimmed by 7 bases and J by 1 base, leaving 13 bases between them. There are 14 residues in the CDR3. CDR1 is LNHDA and CDR2 is SQIVND in the germline V gene (reference sequence). For the CDR3, the DNA is TGTGCCAGTATATCGGGGACACAGAACACTGAAGCTTTCTTT. Amino acid sequence: CASISGTQNTEAFF.

The gene calls are TRBV4-3 and TRBJ1-6; possibly TRBD1 for D (6 bases). The V end lost 4 bases, the J end lost 1 base, and 8 bases lay between the germline ends. Germline V gene sequence: CDR1 LGHNA, CDR2 YSLEER. This CDR3 spans 15 amino acids. DNA for the CDR3: TGCGCCAGCAGCCGGGGGCAGTCCTATAATTCACCCCTCCACTTT. Protein product: CASSRGQSYNSPLHF.

The chain carries TRBV14 and TRBJ1-5; D is unclear. This CDR3 has 13 amino acids. Trimming took off 0 bases at V and 7 bases at J, with 7 bases between the two ends. Germline V gives CDR1 SGHDN, CDR2 FVKESK. Written as DNA, the CDR3 is TGTGCCAGCAGCCAAGATCCGACGCAGCCCCAGCATTTT. Its protein product is CASSQDPTQPQHF.

Only a few counts were recorded for this clone. This sequence joins TRBV7-9 and TRBJ1-1, with D unclear. Germline V CDR1 and CDR2: SEHNR, FQNEAQ (reference sequence). With 1 base removed from V and 3 bases from J, the gap between germline ends came to 9 bases. The CDR3 contains 14 residues. For the CDR3, the DNA is TGTGCCAGCAGCTTAGTCGTGGGTTACACTGAAGCTTTCTTT. It translates to CASSLVVGYTEAFF.

This clone was seen a single time. This chain joins TRBV18 and TRBJ1-2; 8 bases fit TRBD1. V dropped 2 bases and J dropped 8; count of bases not matched to a gene: 4. CDR3 length: 13 residues. Germline CDR1 is KGHSH and CDR2 is LQKENI. This CDR3 is CASSPGQGWGYTF. CDR3 nucleotides: TGTGCCAGCTCACCAGGACAGGGATGGGGCTACACCTTC.

The chain is built from TRBV29-1 and TRBJ2-7; TRBD1 agrees at 7 bases. This CDR3 is 14 amino acids long. CDR1 and CDR2 from the germline V gene are SQVTM and ANQGSEA. The junction had 10 bases not matched to a gene; V was cut back by 6 bases and J by 2 bases. The CDR3 DNA is TGCAGCGTCGACGGTGTGACAGGGACCTACGAGCAGTACTTC. Translation: CSVDGVTGTYEQYF.

The J gene is TRBJ2-7, the V gene TRBV6-1; D perhaps matches TRBD1 (6 bases). The CDR3 sequence is 14 residues long. The germline V and J ends were trimmed by 2 bases and 3 bases, with 11 bases remaining between them. Per the germline V gene, CDR1 is MNHNS and CDR2 is SASEGT. In nucleotides, the CDR3 is TGTGCCAGCAGTGAAAGTGGGGGACACTACGAGCAGTACTTC. Its translation is CASSESGGHYEQYF.

The chain couples TRBV5-1 to TRBJ1-1, with 8 bases identical to TRBD1. The germline CDR1 and CDR2 sequences are SGHRS and YFSETQ. V shed 0 bases and J 5 bases; nucleotides not matched to a gene: 6. This CDR3 is 15 amino acids long. DNA of the CDR3: TGCGCCAGCAGCTTGGTCAGGGGGCGGGATACTGAAGCTTTCTTT. Protein product: CASSLVRGRDTEAFF.

V gene TRBV29-1 combines with J gene TRBJ1-2; TRBD1 aligns across 8 bases. CDR3 length: 13 residues. In germline, CDR1 is SQVTM, CDR2 ANQGSEA. The V segment lost 7 bases and the J segment 0 bases; nucleotides outside the gene matches: 4. The DNA for the CDR3 is TGCAGCGCAGGACAGGGCACTAACTATGGCTACACCTTC. Translating it yields CSAGQGTNYGYTF.

The genes are TRBV30 and TRBJ1-1, with 7 bases matching TRBD1. Trimming cost V 3 bases and J 11 bases; bases outside gene matches: 15. This CDR3 has 14 amino acids. Germline lookup yields CDR1 GTSNPN and CDR2 SVGIG (reference sequence). The CDR3 DNA is TGTGCCTGGAGCCGCGGACAGGAGGCCGCAGACGCTTTCTTT. Translation gives CAWSRGQEAADAFF.

This clone was seen only once. The V and J genes are TRBV9 and TRBJ2-4, with 12 bases that match TRBD1. CDR1 SGDLS and CDR2 YYNGEE come from the germline V gene. J gave up 1 base and V 0 bases, and 11 bases lay outside the gene matches. This CDR3 comprises 20 residues. CDR3 nucleotide sequence: TGTGCCAGCAGCGTAGAAGGACGGGGACAGGGGGCTGGGGCCAAAAACATTCAGTACTTC. It is translated as CASSVEGRGQGAGAKNIQYF.

V gene TRBV6-5 combines with J gene TRBJ2-7, with a weak D call TRBD2 (6 bases). Per the germline V gene, CDR1 is MNHEY and CDR2 is SVGAGI. V was shortened by 8 bases and J by 4 bases, with 18 bases between the two germline ends. The CDR3 sequence is 14 residues long. The CDR3 loop is CASGYSAGGYEQYF. The CDR3 DNA is TGTGCCAGCGGCTATAGCGCCGGAGGGTACGAGCAGTACTTC.

A note on this clone: The identical CDR3 is also encoded by other nucleotide sequences in the sample. CDR3 sequence reads: CASSLLSGGWEQYF. Written as DNA, the CDR3 is TGTGCCAGCAGTTTATTGTCGGGAGGTTGGGAGCAGTACTTC. The chain links TRBV11-2 to TRBJ2-7; 7 bases line up with TRBD2. Trimming removed 6 bases from V and 7 bases from J; junction bases left unmatched: 12. CDR3 length equals 14 residues. Looked up from germline, CDR1 is SGHAT and CDR2 is FQNNGV.

This chain uses TRBV29-1 with TRBJ2-1; TRBD2 matches at 16 bases. There are 17 residues in the CDR3. Germline lookup yields CDR1 SQVTM and CDR2 ANQGSEA. Trimming took 5 bases from V and 6 from J; bases not matched to a gene: 10. DNA of the CDR3: TGCAGCGTTAAGGGGACTAGCGGGAGGGGACTTGTCAATGAGCAGTTCTTC. Its translation: CSVKGTSGRGLVNEQFF.

The chain uses TRBV3-1 (or the pseudogene TRBV3-2) and TRBJ2-2, with no clear D. Trimming removed 4 bases at V and 5 bases at J, with 11 bases between. The germline gives CDR1 LGHDT, CDR2 YNNKEL (reference sequence). The CDR3 consists of 14 residues. CDR3 DNA: TGTGCCAGCAGCCCTGCCGTCGGGACCGGGGAGCTGTTTTTT. Translating it yields CASSPAVGTGELFF.

The chain has TRBV7-3 and TRBJ1-1; D not certain. Per the germline V gene, CDR1 is SGHTA and CDR2 is FQGTGA. The CDR3 consists of 13 residues. Trimming took off 5 bases at V and 5 bases at J, with 12 bases between the two ends. The CDR3 region is CASSTSTGTEAFF. The CDR3 coding sequence is TGTGCCAGCAGCACATCCACGGGGACTGAAGCTTTCTTT. Full variable domain (remainder filled in from reference TRBV7-3 and TRBJ1-1): GAGVSQTPSNKVTEKGKYVELRCDPISGHTALYWYRQSLGQGPEFLIYFQGTGAADDSGLPNDRFFAVRPEGSVSTLKIQRTERGDSAVYLCASSTSTGTEAFFGQGTRLTVV.

This chain joins TRBV4-1 and TRBJ1-3; D gene ambiguous. Germline-derived CDR1 and CDR2 are MGHRA and YSYEKL. V was trimmed by 5 bases and J by 2 bases, leaving 4 bases between them. The CDR3 runs to 12 residues. This CDR3 is CASSSAGNTIYF. The CDR3 DNA sequence: TGCGCCAGCAGCAGCGCTGGAAACACCATATATTTT.

The sample holds a few counts of this clone. This chain joins TRBV7-2 and TRBJ1-3, with TRBD1 as a possible D gene (6 bases). Trimming stripped 1 base from V and 4 bases from J, with 14 bases between. This CDR3 region has 16 residues. In germline, CDR1 is SGHTA, CDR2 FQGNSA. The CDR3 loop is CASSLVGQRFGNTIYF. CDR3 nucleotide sequence: TGTGCCAGCAGCTTAGTAGGACAGAGGTTCGGAAACACCATATATTTT.

The chain recombines TRBV30 with TRBJ1-1, with D maybe TRBD1 (5 bases). The CDR3 loop spans 12 amino acids. The V end lost 5 bases, the J end lost 1 base, and 8 bases lay between the germline ends. The germline gives CDR1 GTSNPN, CDR2 SVGIG (reference sequence). The CDR3: CAWAQGNTEAFF. The DNA for the CDR3 is TGTGCCTGGGCCCAGGGGAACACTGAAGCTTTCTTT. The full variable domain, completed using reference TRBV30 and TRBJ1-1, is SQTIHQWPATLVQPVGSPLSLECTVEGTSNPNLYWYRQAAGRGLQLLFYSVGIGQISSEVPQNLSASRPQDRQFILSSKKLLLSDSGFYLCAWAQGNTEAFFGQGTRLTVV.

The chain couples TRBV25-1 to TRBJ2-5; D is perhaps TRBD1 or TRBD2 (5 bases each). The CDR3 runs 14 residues. From germline, CDR1 is MGHDK and CDR2 SYGVNS. The ends were cut back, 1 base at V and 5 bases at J, with 11 bases in the middle. The CDR3 loop reads CASSESGRGETQYF. CDR3 nucleotide sequence: TGTGCCAGCAGTGAATCGGGGCGAGGTGAGACCCAGTACTTC.

The CDR3 loop reads CASSHGRDNSPLHF. Here the CDR3 DNA reads TGTGCCAGCAGCCACGGACGGGATAATTCACCCCTCCACTTT. This chain uses TRBV28 with TRBJ1-6; D gene unclear. Deletions cut 6 bases from V and 5 bases from J, with 11 bases between. Germline loops: CDR1 MDHEN, CDR2 SYDVKM. The CDR3 extends over 14 amino acids.

The chain combines TRBV5-6 with TRBJ1-2, with D perhaps matching TRBD1 (5 bases). CDR3 length: 14 amino acids. Between the trimmed V and J ends, which lost 1 base and 5 bases, there was a span of 12 bases. Germline lookup yields CDR1 SGHDT and CDR2 YYEEEE. The CDR3 nucleotides read TGTGCCAGCAGCTTGTCAGGGAGAGTTTATGGCTACACCTTC. Its protein is CASSLSGRVYGYTF.

V and J are TRBV3-1 (or the pseudogene TRBV3-2) and TRBJ1-1; D is unclear. The CDR3 totals 12 residues. Germline assignment: CDR1 LGHDT and CDR2 YNNKEL (reference sequence). V lost 5 bases and J lost 4, with 8 bases in between. CDR3 nucleotides: TGTGCCAGCAGCTTGGAGGCCACTGAAGCTTTCTTT. Translation: CASSLEATEAFF.

V and J are TRBV28 and TRBJ1-5; a possible D gene is TRBD1 (6 bases). Trimming removed 3 bases at V and 8 bases at J, with 17 bases between. This CDR3 comprises 15 residues. CDR1 is MDHEN, CDR2 SYDVKM, per germline. The CDR3 region is CASSLGAGLVKPQHF. The DNA for the CDR3 is TGTGCCAGCAGTTTGGGGGCGGGGCTGGTTAAGCCCCAGCATTTT.

This chain links TRBV28 with TRBJ1-3; D is possibly TRBD1 (6 bases). Germline V gives CDR1 MDHEN, CDR2 SYDVKM. Trimming cost V 4 bases and J 1 base, with 14 bases left between them. The CDR3 has 16 amino acids. CDR3 region: CASSWGNRVSGNTIYF. The CDR3 DNA reads TGTGCCAGCAGTTGGGGTAACAGGGTGTCTGGAAACACCATATATTTT.

The genes are TRBV2 and TRBJ1-2, with D perhaps TRBD1 (5 bases). CDR1 and CDR2 (germline): SNHLY, FYNNEI. The length of the CDR3 is 13 residues. Trimming took off 4 bases at V and 8 bases at J, with 14 bases between the two ends. The CDR3 nucleotides read TGTGCCAGCAGTGTCAAGAGGGGTGGAGGCTACACCTTC. Its translation: CASSVKRGGGYTF.

The V gene is TRBV28, the J gene TRBJ2-3; 9 nucleotides align to TRBD2. From germline, CDR1 is MDHEN and CDR2 SYDVKM. The CDR3 length is 17 residues. V dropped 4 bases and J dropped 0; count of bases not matched to a gene: 8. The CDR3 loop reads CASSSLASGESTDTQYF. For the CDR3, the DNA is TGTGCCAGCAGTTCCCTGGCTAGCGGGGAAAGCACAGATACGCAGTATTTT.

The chain employs TRBV11-2 and TRBJ1-5, with 7 bases matching TRBD1. The germline V gene encodes CDR1 SGHAT and CDR2 FQNNGV. V trimming: 5 bases; J trimming: 6 bases; junction bases outside the gene matches: 7. This CDR3 has 14 amino acids. CDR3 amino acids: CASSPTGTGQPQHF. DNA of the CDR3: TGTGCCAGCAGCCCGACAGGGACGGGTCAGCCCCAGCATTTT.

This clone has just one count. The gene calls are TRBV6-1 and TRBJ1-1, with 7 bases lining up with TRBD1. J lost 3 bases, V lost 2 bases, and 15 bases had no gene match. The CDR3 consists of 18 residues. CDR1 is MNHNS and CDR2 is SASEGT in the germline V gene. The CDR3 region is CASSEFSMAGGLYTEAFF. DNA for the CDR3: TGTGCCAGCAGTGAATTTTCTATGGCAGGGGGTTTATACACTGAAGCTTTCTTT.